Shown below are 23 T cell receptor beta chains from a single sample sequenced in a study of T cells after yellow fever vaccination. MiXCR, run by TCRdb on the 5' RACE reads, gives a single entry per CDR3 protein. The sample lists nearly 550,000 distinct CDR3 sequences, less than 20% occurring once. The sequencing used PBMCs, collected 15 days after the yellow fever booster vaccination. The origin of the receptors is a man aged 30 to 39 who received the YFV17D yellow fever vaccine.

This clonotype was recorded a few times. This chain joins TRBV12-3 or TRBV12-4 and TRBJ2-7; 8 bases align to TRBD2. V lost 8 bases, J lost 0 bases, and 3 bases stayed unmatched. The CDR3 runs to 13 residues. The CDR3 reads CASGRGVSYEQYF. The CDR3 nucleotides are TGTGCCAGCGGGCGGGGGGTCTCCTACGAGCAGTACTTC.

This clonotype has a handful of counts. The chain links TRBV7-8 to TRBJ2-1, with D perhaps TRBD2 (6 bases). The V end lost 5 bases, the J end lost 9 bases, and 11 bases lay between the germline ends. Per the germline V gene, CDR1 is SGHVS and CDR2 is FQNEAQ. The CDR3 is 12 amino acids. CDR3: CASSLAEGEQFF. In DNA form, the CDR3 reads TGTGCCAGCAGCCTGGCGGAGGGTGAGCAGTTCTTC.

The V and J genes are TRBV18 and TRBJ1-4; TRBD1 is a possible D gene (5 bases). The germline V gene encodes CDR1 KGHSH and CDR2 LQKENI. Trimming pared 2 bases from V and 3 bases from J, leaving 16 bases between. The length of the CDR3 is 17 residues. The CDR3 coding sequence is TGTGCCAGCTCACCAAGTAGCAAGGACAACTCTAATGAAAAACTGTTTTTT. Protein sequence: CASSPSSKDNSNEKLFF.

The table lists this clonotype with a few counts. This sequence joins TRBV4-1 and TRBJ1-6; D is ambiguous. V lost 3 bases to trimming and J lost 7 bases, with 16 bases between them. CDR1 is MGHRA and CDR2 is YSYEKL in the germline V gene. CDR3 length: 16 residues. The CDR3 sequence: CASSQSYEATNSPLHF. Written as DNA, the CDR3 is TGCGCCAGCAGCCAGTCGTACGAGGCGACCAATTCACCCCTCCACTTT.

Points on this clonotype: This may come from a read error, since a much larger clone is one base off. The rearrangement joins TRBV12-3 or TRBV12-4 to TRBJ2-7, with unresolved D. This CDR3 has 13 residues. The CDR3 loop is CANSLYGTYEQYF. Written as DNA, the CDR3 is TGTGCCAACAGTTTATACGGAACCTACGAGCAGTACTTC.

This clonotype was seen a handful of times. The J gene is TRBJ2-1, the V gene TRBV27; D may be TRBD2 (5 bases). The ends were cut back, 2 bases at V and 3 bases at J, with 11 bases in the middle. In germline, CDR1 is MNHEY, CDR2 SMNVEV (reference sequence). This CDR3 region has 15 residues. CDR3 sequence (DNA): TGTGCCAGCAGTTTAGGGTTCGGGAACTACAATGAGCAGTTCTTC. It translates to CASSLGFGNYNEQFF.

This chain joins TRBV24-1 and TRBJ2-5; TRBD2 matches 11 bases. The trim removed 7 bases at V and 2 bases at J, leaving 5 bases unmatched. The germline gives CDR1 KGHDR, CDR2 SFDVKD. CDR3 length: 15 amino acids. CDR3 nucleotide sequence: TGTGCCACCAGCCCGGGACTAGCGGTACAAGAGACCCAGTACTTC. It specifies CATSPGLAVQETQYF.

The chain combines TRBV7-2 with TRBJ2-7; D ambiguous. This CDR3 has 13 residues. Trimming stripped 0 bases from V and 3 bases from J, with 6 bases between. The V gene's germline CDR1 is SGHTA and CDR2 FQGNSA. The DNA for the CDR3 is TGTGCCAGCAGCTTAGCGACGATCTACGAGCAGTACTTC. As protein: CASSLATIYEQYF.

The chain uses TRBV20-1 and TRBJ1-1; TRBD1 matches at 8 bases. CDR3 length equals 13 residues. V was pared by 3 bases and J by 8 bases, with 8 bases of the junction left unmatched. CDR1 is DFQATT, CDR2 SNEGSKA, per germline (reference sequence). CDR3: CSASTGGMWEAFF. CDR3 in DNA: TGCAGTGCTAGTACAGGGGGAATGTGGGAAGCTTTCTTT.

The chain links TRBV20-1 to TRBJ2-2; TRBD1 is a possible D gene (6 bases). CDR3 length: 16 amino acids. Germline-derived CDR1 and CDR2 are DFQATT and SNEGSKA (reference sequence). V dropped 0 bases and J dropped 1 base, with 12 bases sitting between them. CDR3 region: CSARDWAGENTGELFF. For the CDR3, the DNA is TGCAGTGCTAGAGATTGGGCAGGGGAGAACACCGGGGAGCTGTTTTTT.

At least ten counts were recorded for this clonotype. The chain joins TRBV29-1 to TRBJ2-7, with TRBD2 identical over 7 bases. This CDR3 comprises 11 residues. V lost 4 bases and J lost 12; bases outside the gene matches: 9. CDR1 and CDR2 from the germline V gene are SQVTM and ANQGSEA. The CDR3 nucleotides read TGCAGCGTTGCCGTGGGAGGGTTCTCGTACTTC. This sequence encodes CSVAVGGFSYF.

This clonotype has more than one count but fewer than ten. J is TRBJ2-5 and V is TRBV10-3; weak D call: TRBD2 (5 bases). Between the trimmed V and J ends, which lost 3 bases and 7 bases, there was a span of 12 bases. Germline loops: CDR1 ENHRY, CDR2 SYGVKD. The CDR3 runs to 13 residues. CDR3 loop: CAISERTPGTQYF. CDR3 nucleotide sequence: TGTGCCATCAGTGAAAGGACTCCCGGGACCCAGTACTTC.

This clonotype was counted only a few times. This chain uses TRBV18 with TRBJ1-5; no definite D call. With 2 bases removed from V and 6 bases from J, the gap between germline ends came to 11 bases. This CDR3 spans 14 amino acids. Germline V CDR1 and CDR2: KGHSH, LQKENI. CDR3 amino acids: CASSPTFEGQPQHF. The CDR3 coding sequence is TGTGCCAGCTCACCAACTTTCGAAGGTCAGCCCCAGCATTTT.

This clonotype has a handful of counts. The gene calls are TRBV14 and TRBJ2-2; D is unclear. The CDR3 contains 13 residues. V lost 5 bases, J lost 4 bases, and 8 bases lay in between. CDR1 SGHDN and CDR2 FVKESK come from the germline V gene. CDR3 in DNA: TGTGCCAGCAGCAACGACATCACCGGGGAGCTGTTTTTT. It translates to CASSNDITGELFF.

In its sample, this clonotype was seen a few times. This sequence joins TRBV7-3 and TRBJ2-5; TRBD2 matches 8 bases. J gave up 5 bases and V 2 bases, and 7 bases lay outside the gene matches. The CDR3 consists of 15 residues. Germline CDR1 and CDR2: SGHTA and FQGTGA. The DNA of the CDR3 is TGTGCCAGCAGCTTACAACCGGGAGGGCTGGAGACCCAGTACTTC. It codes for CASSLQPGGLETQYF.

The genes are TRBV6-2 or TRBV6-3 and TRBJ1-3, with D perhaps matching TRBD1 (5 bases). The CDR3 is 15 amino acids. The V and J ends lost 5 bases and 0 bases respectively, with 11 bases between them. Germline V gene lookup returns CDR1 MNHEY and CDR2 SVGEGT. The CDR3 loop reads CASSEGRNSGNTIYF. DNA for the CDR3: TGTGCCAGCAGTGAGGGGAGGAACTCTGGAAACACCATATATTTT.

This clonotype was detected a few times. The chain combines TRBV7-2 with TRBJ1-6; maybe TRBD1 (5 bases). CDR1 is SGHTA, CDR2 FQGNSA, per germline. Deletions cut 0 bases from V and 2 bases from J, with 5 bases between. CDR3 length equals 15 residues. Here the CDR3 DNA reads TGTGCCAGCAGCTTAGCGGGACCCTATAATTCACCCCTCCACTTT. This encodes CASSLAGPYNSPLHF.

This sequence joins TRBV29-1 and TRBJ2-3, with 8 nucleotides matching TRBD1. J gave up 4 bases and V 4 bases, and 4 bases lay outside the gene matches. The CDR3 extends over 13 amino acids. CDR1 and CDR2 from the germline V gene are SQVTM and ANQGSEA. CDR3 region: CSVADRAADTQYF. The CDR3 bases are TGCAGCGTTGCGGACAGGGCAGCAGATACGCAGTATTTT.

V is TRBV7-2 and J is TRBJ2-7; TRBD2 aligns across 7 bases. Looked up from germline, CDR1 is SGHTA and CDR2 is FQGNSA. The CDR3 covers 15 residues. With 5 bases clipped from V and 2 bases from J, the junction kept 9 bases outside the gene matches. The CDR3 reads CASSLTGDYPYEQYF. CDR3 sequence (DNA): TGTGCCAGCAGCCTTACCGGGGACTACCCCTACGAGCAGTACTTC.

The rearrangement links TRBV29-1 to TRBJ2-1; D gene unclear. The V end lost 3 bases, the J end lost 8 bases, and 14 bases lay between the germline ends. CDR3 size: 13 residues. Germline lookup yields CDR1 SQVTM and CDR2 ANQGSEA. Written as DNA, the CDR3 is TGCAGCGTTGATTCGGACCTGGGCTATGAGCAGTTCTTC. This codes for CSVDSDLGYEQFF.

This clonotype appeared a few times. This chain uses TRBV5-6 with TRBJ2-1; a possible D gene is TRBD1 (5 bases). This CDR3 is 15 amino acids long. The germline V and J ends were trimmed by 4 bases and 3 bases, with 14 bases remaining between them. Germline values: CDR1 SGHDT, CDR2 YYEEEE. Written as DNA, the CDR3 is TGTGCCAGCAGCCCAGGGTCAACAGGCTACAATGAGCAGTTCTTC. Amino acids: CASSPGSTGYNEQFF.

This chain uses TRBV6-1 with TRBJ2-3; TRBD2 might be the D (5 bases). Germline V gene lookup returns CDR1 MNHNS and CDR2 SASEGT. The CDR3 is 14 residues long. The V end was cut by 5 bases, the J end by 8 bases, with 17 bases between. DNA of the CDR3: TGTGCCAGCAGTAGGACTTCTTTCTCGGGTACGCAGTATTTT. Amino acid sequence: CASSRTSFSGTQYF.

V usage is TRBV13 and J usage is TRBJ2-7; D call uncertain. CDR3 length: 17 amino acids. Trimming stripped 5 bases from V and 5 bases from J, with 25 bases between. Germline loops: CDR1 PRHDT, CDR2 FYEKMQ (reference sequence). This chain's CDR3 is CASSHAIQGRSRDEQYF. CDR3 in DNA: TGTGCCAGCAGCCATGCCATTCAAGGACGGAGCCGGGACGAGCAGTACTTC.